A selection of T cell receptor beta chains follows, all from one sample in a study of cytomegalovirus exposure and HLA in healthy donors. Measured with immunoSEQ multiplex PCR; TCRdb has only the in-frame clones, and not every one. The repertoire includes 350,000 or so clones, 86% of them detected once, and 0.84% sits in the top ten. The sample was PBMCs. The receptors originated from a woman under 30 in good health and CMV-seronegative. CDR3s include the opening cysteine and the closing phenylalanine or tryptophan. The order of the fields is V gene, D gene, J gene, CDR3 protein. D genes are given only for firm matches.

TRBV4-2	NA	TRBJ2-1	CASSQGLESGQFF
TRBV5-1	NA	TRBJ2-7	CASSLEDSHHEQYF
TRBV4-2	NA	TRBJ2-7	CASSQDISSEYEQYF
TRBV6-4	NA	TRBJ2-7	CASSDSNFYEQYF
TRBV19	NA	TRBJ1-3	CASSLRAADTIYF
TRBV7-9	NA	TRBJ2-1	CASSLATGNEQFF
TRBV11-2	NA	TRBJ1-3	CASSTGSSGNTIYF
TRBV5-1	TRBD1	TRBJ1-1	CATSPDRQNTEAFF
TRBV21-1	NA	TRBJ2-7	CASSKLRTTYEQYF
TRBV7-3	TRBD2	TRBJ2-2	CASSPLAGGPAGELFF
TRBV28	TRBD1	TRBJ1-2	CASRPGQRSYGYTF
TRBV6-5	NA	TRBJ1-1	CASSPQTGDNTEAFF
TRBV6-5	NA	TRBJ1-2	CASTNGASEGYTF
TRBV11-2	NA	TRBJ2-7	CASRPDRQGGSYEQYF
TRBV6-1	NA	TRBJ1-5	CASSEQPGTNQPQHF
TRBV9	NA	TRBJ1-2	CASSVGAWDGYTF
TRBV9	TRBD2	TRBJ2-1	CASSAPTRRLAGAIYNEQFF